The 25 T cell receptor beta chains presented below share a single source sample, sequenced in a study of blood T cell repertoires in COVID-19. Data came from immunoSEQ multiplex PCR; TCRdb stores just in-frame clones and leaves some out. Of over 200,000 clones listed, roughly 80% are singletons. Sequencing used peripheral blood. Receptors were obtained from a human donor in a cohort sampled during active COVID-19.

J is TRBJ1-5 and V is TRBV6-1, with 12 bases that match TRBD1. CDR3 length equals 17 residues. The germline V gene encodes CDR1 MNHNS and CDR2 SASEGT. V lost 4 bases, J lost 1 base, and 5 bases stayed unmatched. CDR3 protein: CASSARDRGQSNQPQHF. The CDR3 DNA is TGTGCCAGCAGTGCCCGGGACAGGGGGCAGAGCAATCAGCCCCAGCATTTT.

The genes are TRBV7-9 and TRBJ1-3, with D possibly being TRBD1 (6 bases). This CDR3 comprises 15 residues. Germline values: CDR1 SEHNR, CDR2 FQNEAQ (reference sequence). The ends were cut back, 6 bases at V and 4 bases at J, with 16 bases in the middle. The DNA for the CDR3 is TGTGCCAGCAGTTTTCGACAGGCCCGAGGAAACACCATATATTTT. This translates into CASSFRQARGNTIYF.

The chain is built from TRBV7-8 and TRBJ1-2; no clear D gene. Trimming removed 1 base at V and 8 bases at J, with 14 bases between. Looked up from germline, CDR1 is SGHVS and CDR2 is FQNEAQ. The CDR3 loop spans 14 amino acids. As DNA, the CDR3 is TGTGCCAGCAGCTTAGGGGTCAACGTGGGCGGCTACACCTTC. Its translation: CASSLGVNVGGYTF.

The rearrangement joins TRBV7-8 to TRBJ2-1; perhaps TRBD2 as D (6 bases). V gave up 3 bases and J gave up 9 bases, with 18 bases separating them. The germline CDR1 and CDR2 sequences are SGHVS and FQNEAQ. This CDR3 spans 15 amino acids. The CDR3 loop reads CASSLQREHLSEQFF. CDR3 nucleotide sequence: TGTGCCAGCAGCTTGCAACGGGAGCACCTAAGTGAGCAGTTCTTC.

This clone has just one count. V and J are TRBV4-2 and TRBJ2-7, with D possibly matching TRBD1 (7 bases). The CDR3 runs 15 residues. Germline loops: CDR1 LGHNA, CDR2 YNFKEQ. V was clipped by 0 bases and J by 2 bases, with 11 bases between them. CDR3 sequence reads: CASSQEEGTAYEQYF. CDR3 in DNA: TGTGCCAGCAGCCAAGAGGAGGGGACAGCCTACGAGCAGTACTTC.

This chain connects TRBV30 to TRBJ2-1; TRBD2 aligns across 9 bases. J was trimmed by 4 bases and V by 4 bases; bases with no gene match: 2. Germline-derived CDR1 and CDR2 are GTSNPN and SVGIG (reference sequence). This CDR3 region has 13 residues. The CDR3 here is CAWTSGTYNEQFF. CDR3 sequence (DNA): TGTGCCTGGACTAGCGGGACTTACAATGAGCAGTTCTTC.

CDR3 DNA sequence: TGTGCCAGCAGCTGGCAGGAGGGATCCTACGAGCAGTACTTC. Translated, it gives CASSWQEGSYEQYF. The chain carries TRBV5-5 and TRBJ2-7; weak D call: TRBD2 (6 bases). CDR1 is SGHKS, CDR2 YYEKEE, per germline (reference sequence). The CDR3 has 14 amino acids. V shed 3 bases and J shed 1 base, with 11 bases lying between them.

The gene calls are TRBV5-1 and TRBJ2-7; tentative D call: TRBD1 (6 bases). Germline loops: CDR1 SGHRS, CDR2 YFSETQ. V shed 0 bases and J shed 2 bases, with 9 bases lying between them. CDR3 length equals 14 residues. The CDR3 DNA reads TGCGCCAGCAGCTTGGACAGGGCCCCCTACGAGCAGTACTTC. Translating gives CASSLDRAPYEQYF.

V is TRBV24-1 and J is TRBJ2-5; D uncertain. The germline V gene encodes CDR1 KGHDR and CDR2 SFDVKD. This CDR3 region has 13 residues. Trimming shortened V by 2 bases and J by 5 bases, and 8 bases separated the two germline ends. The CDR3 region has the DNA TGTGCCACCAGTGATTGGGCAGTGGAGACCCAGTACTTC. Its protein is CATSDWAVETQYF.

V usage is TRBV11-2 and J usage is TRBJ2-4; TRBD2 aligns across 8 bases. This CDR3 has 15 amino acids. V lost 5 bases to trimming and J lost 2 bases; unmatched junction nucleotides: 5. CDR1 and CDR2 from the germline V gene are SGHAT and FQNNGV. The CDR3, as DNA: TGTGCCAGCAGCCCGATAGCGGGGCCCAAAAACATTCAGTACTTC. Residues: CASSPIAGPKNIQYF. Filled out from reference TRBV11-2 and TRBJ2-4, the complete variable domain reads EAGVAQSPRYKIIEKRQSVAFWCNPISGHATLYWYQQILGQGPKLLIQFQNNGVVDDSQLPKDRFSAERLKGVDSTLKIQPAKLEDSAVYLCASSPIAGPKNIQYFGAGTRLSVL.

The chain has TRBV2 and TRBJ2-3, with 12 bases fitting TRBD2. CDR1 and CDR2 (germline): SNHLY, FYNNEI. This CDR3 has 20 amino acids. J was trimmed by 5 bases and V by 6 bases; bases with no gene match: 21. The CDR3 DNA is TGTGCCAGCAGGCTAGGGACAGGGAATCGACTAGCGGGAGAAATAGATACGCAGTATTTT. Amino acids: CASRLGTGNRLAGEIDTQYF.

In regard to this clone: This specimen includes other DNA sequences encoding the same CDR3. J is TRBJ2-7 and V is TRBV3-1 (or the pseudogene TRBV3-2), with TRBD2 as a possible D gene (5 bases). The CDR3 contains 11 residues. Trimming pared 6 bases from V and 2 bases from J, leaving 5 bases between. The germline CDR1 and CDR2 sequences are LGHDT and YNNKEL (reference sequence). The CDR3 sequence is CASRGAYEQYF. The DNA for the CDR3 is TGTGCCAGCAGGGGAGCCTACGAGCAGTACTTC.

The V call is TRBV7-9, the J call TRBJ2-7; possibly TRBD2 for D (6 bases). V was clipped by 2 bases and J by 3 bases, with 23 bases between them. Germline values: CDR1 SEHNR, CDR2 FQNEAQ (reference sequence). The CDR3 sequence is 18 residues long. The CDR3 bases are TGTGCCAGCAGCTTAAAGGGTGGAGTAGGAGGGAAAAACTACGAGCAGTACTTC. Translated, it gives CASSLKGGVGGKNYEQYF. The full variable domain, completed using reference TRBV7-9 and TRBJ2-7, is DTGVSQNPRHKITKRGQNVTFRCDPISEHNRLYWYRQTLGQGPEFLTYFQNEAQLEKSRLLSDRFSAERPKGSFSTLEIQRTEQGDSAMYLCASSLKGGVGGKNYEQYFGPGTRLTVT.

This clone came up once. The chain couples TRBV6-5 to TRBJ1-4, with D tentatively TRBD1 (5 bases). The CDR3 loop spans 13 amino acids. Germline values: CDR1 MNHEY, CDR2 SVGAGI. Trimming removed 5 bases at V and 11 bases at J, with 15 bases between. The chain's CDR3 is CASSPTLRGKLFF. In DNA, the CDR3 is TGTGCCAGCAGTCCCACCCTCCGGGGGAAACTGTTTTTT.

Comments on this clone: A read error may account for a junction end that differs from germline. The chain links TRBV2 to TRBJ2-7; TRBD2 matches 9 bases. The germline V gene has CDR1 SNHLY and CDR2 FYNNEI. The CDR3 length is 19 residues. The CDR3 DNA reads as TGTGCCAGCCAAGGGGGCGCGGCTAGCGGGGTGATATCTTCCTCCGAGCAGTACTTC. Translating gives CASQGGAASGVISSSEQYF. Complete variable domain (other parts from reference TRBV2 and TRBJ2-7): EPEVTQTPSHQVTQMGQEVILRCVPISNHLYFYWYRQILGQKVEFLVSFYNNEISEKSEIFDDQFSVERPDGSNFTLKIRSTKLEDSAMYFCASQGGAASGVISSSEQYFGPGTRLTVT.

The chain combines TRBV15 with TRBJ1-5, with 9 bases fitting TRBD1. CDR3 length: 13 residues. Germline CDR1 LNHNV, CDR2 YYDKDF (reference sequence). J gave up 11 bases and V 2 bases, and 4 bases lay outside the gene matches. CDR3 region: CATSRRDREAQHF. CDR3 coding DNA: TGTGCCACCAGCAGAAGGGACAGGGAGGCCCAGCATTTT.

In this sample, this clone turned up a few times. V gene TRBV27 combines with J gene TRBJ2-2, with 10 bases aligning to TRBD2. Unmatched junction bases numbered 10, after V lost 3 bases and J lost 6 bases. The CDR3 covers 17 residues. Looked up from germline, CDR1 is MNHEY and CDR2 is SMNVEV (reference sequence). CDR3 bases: TGTGCCAGCAGTTTGTCCCCAGCGGGAGGGCCCCCCGGGGAGCTGTTTTTT. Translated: CASSLSPAGGPPGELFF.

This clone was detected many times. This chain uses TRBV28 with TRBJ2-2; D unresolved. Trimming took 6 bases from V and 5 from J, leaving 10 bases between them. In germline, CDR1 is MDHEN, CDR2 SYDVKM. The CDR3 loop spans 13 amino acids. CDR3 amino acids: CASRTLGTGELFF. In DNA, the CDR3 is TGTGCCAGCAGAACCCTAGGAACCGGGGAGCTGTTTTTT.

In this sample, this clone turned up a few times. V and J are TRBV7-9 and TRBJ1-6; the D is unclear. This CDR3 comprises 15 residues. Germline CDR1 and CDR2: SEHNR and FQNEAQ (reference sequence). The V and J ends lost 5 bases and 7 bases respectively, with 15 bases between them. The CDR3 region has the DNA TGTGCCAGCAGCCTAGGGAGGGAAGCGAATTCACCCCTCCACTTT. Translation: CASSLGREANSPLHF.

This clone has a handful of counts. The CDR3 here is CASSLAGVGTEAFF. CDR3 in DNA: TGTGCCAGCAGCTTAGCAGGGGTGGGCACTGAAGCTTTCTTT. This chain joins TRBV13 and TRBJ1-1; TRBD1 might be the D (6 bases). Trimming pared 1 base from V and 4 bases from J, leaving 10 bases between. This CDR3 has 14 residues. Germline-derived CDR1 and CDR2 are PRHDT and FYEKMQ (reference sequence).

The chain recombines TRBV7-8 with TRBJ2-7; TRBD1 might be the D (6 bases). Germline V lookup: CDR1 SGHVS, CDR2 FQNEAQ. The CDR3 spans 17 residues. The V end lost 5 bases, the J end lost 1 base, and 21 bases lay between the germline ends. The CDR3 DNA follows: TGTGCCAGCAGCGAACAGGGATTACTTCGACTTTCCTACGAGCAGTACTTC. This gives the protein CASSEQGLLRLSYEQYF.

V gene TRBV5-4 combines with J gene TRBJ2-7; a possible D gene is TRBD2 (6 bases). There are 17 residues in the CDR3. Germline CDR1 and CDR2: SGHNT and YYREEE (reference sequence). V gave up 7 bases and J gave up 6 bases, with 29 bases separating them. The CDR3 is CASGGEDGVAIATEQYF. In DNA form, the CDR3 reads TGTGCCAGCGGAGGGGAGGATGGAGTTGCGATTGCGACCGAGCAGTACTTC.

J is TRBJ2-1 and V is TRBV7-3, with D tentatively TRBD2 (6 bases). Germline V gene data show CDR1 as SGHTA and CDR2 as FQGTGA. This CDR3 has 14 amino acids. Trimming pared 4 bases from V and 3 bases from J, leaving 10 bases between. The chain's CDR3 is CASSWGGVYNEQFF. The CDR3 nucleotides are TGTGCCAGCAGCTGGGGAGGTGTCTACAATGAGCAGTTCTTC.

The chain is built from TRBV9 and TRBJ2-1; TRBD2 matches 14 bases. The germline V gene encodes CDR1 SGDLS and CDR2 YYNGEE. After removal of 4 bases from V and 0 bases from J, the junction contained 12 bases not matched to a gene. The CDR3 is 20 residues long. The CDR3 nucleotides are TGTGCCAGCAGCCCTCAAGGACTAGCGGGAGGTATGAGCTCCTACAATGAGCAGTTCTTC. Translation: CASSPQGLAGGMSSYNEQFF.

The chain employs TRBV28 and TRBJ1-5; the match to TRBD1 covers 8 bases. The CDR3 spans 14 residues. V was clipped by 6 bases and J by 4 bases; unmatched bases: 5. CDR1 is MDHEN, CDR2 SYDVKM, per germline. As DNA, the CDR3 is TGTGCCAGCAGAAGACAGGGGTGGAATCAGCCCCAGCATTTT. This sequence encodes CASRRQGWNQPQHF.